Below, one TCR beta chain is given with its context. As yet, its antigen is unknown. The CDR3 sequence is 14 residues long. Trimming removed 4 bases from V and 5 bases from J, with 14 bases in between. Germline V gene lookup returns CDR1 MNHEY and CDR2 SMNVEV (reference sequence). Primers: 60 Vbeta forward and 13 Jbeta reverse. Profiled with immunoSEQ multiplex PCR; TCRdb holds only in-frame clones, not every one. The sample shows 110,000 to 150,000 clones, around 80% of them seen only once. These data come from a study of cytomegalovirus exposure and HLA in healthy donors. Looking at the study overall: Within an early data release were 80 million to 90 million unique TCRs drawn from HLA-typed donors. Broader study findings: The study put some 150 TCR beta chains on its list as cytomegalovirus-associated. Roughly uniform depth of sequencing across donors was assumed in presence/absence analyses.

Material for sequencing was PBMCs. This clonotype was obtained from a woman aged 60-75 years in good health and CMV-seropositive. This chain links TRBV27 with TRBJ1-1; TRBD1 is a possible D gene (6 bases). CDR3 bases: TGTGCCAGCAGTTGGTTCCAGGGGCAGACTGAAGCTTTCTTT. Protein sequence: CASSWFQGQTEAFF.